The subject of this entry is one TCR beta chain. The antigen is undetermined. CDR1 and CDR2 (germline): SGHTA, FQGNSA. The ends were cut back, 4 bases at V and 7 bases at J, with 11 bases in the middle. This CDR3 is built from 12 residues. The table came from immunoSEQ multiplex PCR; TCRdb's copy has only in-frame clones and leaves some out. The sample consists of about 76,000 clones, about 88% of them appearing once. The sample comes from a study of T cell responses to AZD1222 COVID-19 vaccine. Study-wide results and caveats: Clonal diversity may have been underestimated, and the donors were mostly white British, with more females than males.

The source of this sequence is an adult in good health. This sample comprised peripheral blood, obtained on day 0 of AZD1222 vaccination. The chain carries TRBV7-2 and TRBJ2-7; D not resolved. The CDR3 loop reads CASSSLTWEQYF. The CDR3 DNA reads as TGTGCCAGCAGCTCCCTGACTTGGGAGCAGTACTTC.